Listed below are T cell receptor beta chains from one sample, sequenced in a study of CD8 T cells in Susac syndrome. One entry per CDR3 protein, called by TCRdb with MiXCR from the immunoSEQ multiplex PCR reads. This sample has about 400,000 distinct CDR3 sequences; approximately 85% occur once, and the top ten carry about 0.12%. The sample was CD8+ T cells from PBMCs. The origin of the receptors is a human donor with multiple sclerosis. CDR3s include the opening cysteine and the closing phenylalanine or tryptophan. The D gene is left open where the match is weak. Expanded clones are given a class, and other clones once, few, many or no size at all.

v_gene: TRBV7-2; d_gene: .; abundance: .; j_gene: TRBJ2-7; CDR3nt: TGTGCCAGCAGCCAGTGGGACCAGGCTGACGAGCAGTACTTC; CDR3aa: CASSQWDQADEQYF
v_gene: TRBV4-1; d_gene: .; abundance: .; j_gene: TRBJ1-5; CDR3nt: TGCGCCAGCAGCCAAGGGACCGGGACGGGTAGCAATCAGCCCCAGCATTTT; CDR3aa: CASSQGTGTGSNQPQHF
v_gene: TRBV16; d_gene: .; abundance: .; j_gene: TRBJ2-5; CDR3nt: TGTGCCAGCAGCCGTCGGACAGAAGAGACCCAGTACTTC; CDR3aa: CASSRRTEETQYF
v_gene: TRBV6-2/TRBV6-3; d_gene: .; abundance: .; j_gene: TRBJ2-7; CDR3nt: TGTGCCAGCAGTTACACAGAAGAACGGGGATCCTACGAGCAGTACTTC; CDR3aa: CASSYTEERGSYEQYF
v_gene: TRBV6-1; d_gene: .; abundance: .; j_gene: TRBJ2-7; CDR3nt: TGTGCCAGCAGTGAATGGGGGGCACAGGGCGAGCAGTACTTC; CDR3aa: CASSEWGAQGEQYF
v_gene: TRBV4-1; d_gene: TRBD1; abundance: .; j_gene: TRBJ2-1; CDR3nt: TGCGCCAGCAGCCAAGATGGGACAGGGGGCGGGCTTTTCTACAATGAGCAGTTCTTC; CDR3aa: CASSQDGTGGGLFYNEQFF
v_gene: TRBV28; d_gene: .; abundance: .; j_gene: TRBJ1-1; CDR3nt: TGTGCCAGCAGTCTACCCTCCGGGACAACGGCTTCGAACACTGAAGCTTTCTTT; CDR3aa: CASSLPSGTTASNTEAFF
v_gene: TRBV10-2; d_gene: TRBD2; abundance: .; j_gene: TRBJ2-1; CDR3nt: TGCGCCAGCAGTGAGGCGACTAGCGGGGTAAGCTCCTACAATGAGCAGTTCTTC; CDR3aa: CASSEATSGVSSYNEQFF
v_gene: TRBV14; d_gene: .; abundance: once; j_gene: TRBJ2-2; CDR3nt: TGTGCCAGCAGCCAAGAGAGGTCCGGGGAGCTGTTTTTT; CDR3aa: CASSQERSGELFF
v_gene: TRBV2; d_gene: .; abundance: .; j_gene: TRBJ1-5; CDR3nt: TGTGCCAGCAGTGAAACAGGGAATCAGCCCCAGCATTTT; CDR3aa: CASSETGNQPQHF
v_gene: TRBV19; d_gene: .; abundance: once; j_gene: TRBJ1-2; CDR3nt: TGTGCCAGTAGCCTGGACAGCTTCTATGGCTACACCTTC; CDR3aa: CASSLDSFYGYTF
v_gene: TRBV19; d_gene: TRBD2; abundance: once; j_gene: TRBJ2-1; CDR3nt: TGTGCCAGTAGTGAGCTACTAGCGGGGGGGCCCGGTGAGCAGTTCTTC; CDR3aa: CASSELLAGGPGEQFF
v_gene: TRBV7-9; d_gene: TRBD1; abundance: .; j_gene: TRBJ1-4; CDR3nt: TGTGCCAGCAGCTTATCTAGGGGACAGGTCTTCGGTGAAAAACTGTTTTTT; CDR3aa: CASSLSRGQVFGEKLFF
v_gene: TRBV28; d_gene: TRBD2; abundance: .; j_gene: TRBJ2-1; CDR3nt: TGTGCCAGCACTTTAGCGGGCCTTTACAATGAGCAGTTCTTC; CDR3aa: CASTLAGLYNEQFF
v_gene: TRBV6-1; d_gene: .; abundance: few; j_gene: TRBJ1-6; CDR3nt: TGTGCCAGCAGTCCCCTCCCCATAACCAATTCACCCCTCCACTTT; CDR3aa: CASSPLPITNSPLHF
v_gene: TRBV15; d_gene: .; abundance: once; j_gene: TRBJ1-1; CDR3nt: TGTGCCACCAGCAGTGGCAGGAACACTGAAGCTTTCTTT; CDR3aa: CATSSGRNTEAFF
v_gene: TRBV6-1; d_gene: TRBD2; abundance: once; j_gene: TRBJ2-7; CDR3nt: TGTGCCAGCAGTGAAATGGGTACTAGCGGGATTTACGAGCAGTACTTC; CDR3aa: CASSEMGTSGIYEQYF
v_gene: TRBV5-6; d_gene: .; abundance: .; j_gene: TRBJ2-7; CDR3nt: TGTGCCAGCAGCACCCCCAGGGCGGAGACCTACGAGCAGTACTTC; CDR3aa: CASSTPRAETYEQYF
v_gene: TRBV9; d_gene: TRBD2; abundance: .; j_gene: TRBJ2-7; CDR3nt: TGTGCCAGCAGCCCCGGGACTAGCGGGCTATACGAGCAGTACTTC; CDR3aa: CASSPGTSGLYEQYF
v_gene: TRBV27; d_gene: TRBD1; abundance: .; j_gene: TRBJ1-2; CDR3nt: TGTGCCAGCAGTTTATCGGTGGGTGGGACAGACTATGGCTACACCTTC; CDR3aa: CASSLSVGGTDYGYTF
v_gene: TRBV20-1; d_gene: .; abundance: .; j_gene: TRBJ1-5; CDR3nt: TGCAGTGGTATAAATCAGCCCCAGCATTTT; CDR3aa: CSGINQPQHF
v_gene: TRBV6-5; d_gene: TRBD1; abundance: .; j_gene: TRBJ1-1; CDR3nt: TGTGCCAGCAGTTACCCCCGGGACAGGGGTCGGACTGAAGCTTTCTTT; CDR3aa: CASSYPRDRGRTEAFF
v_gene: TRBV24-1; d_gene: .; abundance: .; j_gene: TRBJ1-1; CDR3nt: TGTGCCACCAGTGCTAGGACGGGGAGTGAAGCTTTCTTT; CDR3aa: CATSARTGSEAFF
v_gene: TRBV27; d_gene: .; abundance: .; j_gene: TRBJ2-7; CDR3nt: TGTGCCAGCACCCTTACAGGAGGTGGCTACGAGCAGTACTTC; CDR3aa: CASTLTGGGYEQYF
v_gene: TRBV29-1; d_gene: TRBD1; abundance: .; j_gene: TRBJ2-6; CDR3nt: TGCAGCGCCACGACAGGGGGCAAGCTCTCTGGGGCCAACGTCCTGACTTTC; CDR3aa: CSATTGGKLSGANVLTF
v_gene: TRBV6-5; d_gene: .; abundance: .; j_gene: TRBJ1-1; CDR3nt: TGTGCCAGCAGTTACTCTTGGGAGGGCAGGGGCACTGAAGCTTTCTTT; CDR3aa: CASSYSWEGRGTEAFF
v_gene: TRBV12-3/TRBV12-4; d_gene: TRBD1; abundance: .; j_gene: TRBJ1-5; CDR3nt: TGTGCCAGCAGCCCCTCGACAGGGATCGGTCAGCCCCAGCATTTT; CDR3aa: CASSPSTGIGQPQHF